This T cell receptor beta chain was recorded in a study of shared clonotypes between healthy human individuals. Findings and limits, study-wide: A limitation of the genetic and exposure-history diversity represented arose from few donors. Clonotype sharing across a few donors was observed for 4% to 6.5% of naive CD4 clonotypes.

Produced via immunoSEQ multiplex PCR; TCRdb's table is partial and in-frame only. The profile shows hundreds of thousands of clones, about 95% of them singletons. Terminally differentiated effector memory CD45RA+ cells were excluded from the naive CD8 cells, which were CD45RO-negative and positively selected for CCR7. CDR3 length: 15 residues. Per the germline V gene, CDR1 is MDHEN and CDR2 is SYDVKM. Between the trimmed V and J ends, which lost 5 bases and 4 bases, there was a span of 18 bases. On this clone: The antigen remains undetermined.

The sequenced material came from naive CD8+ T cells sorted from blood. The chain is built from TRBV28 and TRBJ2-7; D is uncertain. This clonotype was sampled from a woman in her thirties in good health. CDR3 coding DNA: TGTGCCAGCAGTCTACTCACGACTTCTACGTACGAGCAGTACTTC. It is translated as CASSLLTTSTYEQYF.